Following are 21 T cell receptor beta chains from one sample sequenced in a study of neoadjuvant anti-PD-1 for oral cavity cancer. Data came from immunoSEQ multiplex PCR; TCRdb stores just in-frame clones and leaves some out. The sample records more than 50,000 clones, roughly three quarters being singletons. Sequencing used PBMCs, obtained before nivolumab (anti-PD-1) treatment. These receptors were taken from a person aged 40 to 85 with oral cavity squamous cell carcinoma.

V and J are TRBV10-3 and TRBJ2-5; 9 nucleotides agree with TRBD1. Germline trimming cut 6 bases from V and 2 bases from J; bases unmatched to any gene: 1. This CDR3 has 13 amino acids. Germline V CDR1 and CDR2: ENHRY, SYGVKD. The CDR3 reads CAIRGTGQETQYF. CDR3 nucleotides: TGTGCCATCAGAGGGACAGGGCAAGAGACCCAGTACTTC.

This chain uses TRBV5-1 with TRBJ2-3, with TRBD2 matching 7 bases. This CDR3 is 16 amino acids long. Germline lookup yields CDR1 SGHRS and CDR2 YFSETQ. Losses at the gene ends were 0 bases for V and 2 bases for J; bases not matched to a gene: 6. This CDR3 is CASSLASGVLTDTQYF. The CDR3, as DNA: TGCGCCAGCAGCTTGGCTAGCGGAGTCCTCACAGATACGCAGTATTTT.

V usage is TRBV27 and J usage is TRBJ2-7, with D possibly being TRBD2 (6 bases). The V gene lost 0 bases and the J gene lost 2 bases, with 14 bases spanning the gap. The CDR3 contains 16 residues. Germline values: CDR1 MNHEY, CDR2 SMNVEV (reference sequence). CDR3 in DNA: TGTGCCAGCAGTTTATCGGGGGGTCGATACCCCTACGAGCAGTACTTC. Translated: CASSLSGGRYPYEQYF.

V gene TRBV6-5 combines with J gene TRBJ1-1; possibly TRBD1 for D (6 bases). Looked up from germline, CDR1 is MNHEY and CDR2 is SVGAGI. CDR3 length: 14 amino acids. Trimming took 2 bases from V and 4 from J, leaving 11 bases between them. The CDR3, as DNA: TGTGCCAGCAGTTACAGGGGGGGCGGCACTGAAGCTTTCTTT. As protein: CASSYRGGGTEAFF.

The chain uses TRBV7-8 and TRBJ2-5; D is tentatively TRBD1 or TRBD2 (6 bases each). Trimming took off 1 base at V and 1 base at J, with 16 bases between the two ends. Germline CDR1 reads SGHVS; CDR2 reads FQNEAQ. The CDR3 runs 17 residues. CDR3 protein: CASSLEGRGGVQETQYF. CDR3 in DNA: TGTGCCAGCAGCTTAGAGGGCAGGGGCGGGGTCCAAGAGACCCAGTACTTC.

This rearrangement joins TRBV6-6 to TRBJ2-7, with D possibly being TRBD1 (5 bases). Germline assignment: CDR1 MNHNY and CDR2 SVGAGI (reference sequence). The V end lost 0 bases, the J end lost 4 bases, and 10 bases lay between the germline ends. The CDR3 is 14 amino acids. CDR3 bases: TGTGCCAGCAGTTACTCCCAGGGCGAGTACGAGCAGTACTTC. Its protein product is CASSYSQGEYEQYF.

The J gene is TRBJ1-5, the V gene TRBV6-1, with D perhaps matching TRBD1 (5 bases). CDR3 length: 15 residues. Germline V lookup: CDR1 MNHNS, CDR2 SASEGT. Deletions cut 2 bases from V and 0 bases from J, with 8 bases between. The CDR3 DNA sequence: TGTGCCAGCAGTGAATCAGGGCTTAGCAATCAGCCCCAGCATTTT. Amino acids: CASSESGLSNQPQHF.

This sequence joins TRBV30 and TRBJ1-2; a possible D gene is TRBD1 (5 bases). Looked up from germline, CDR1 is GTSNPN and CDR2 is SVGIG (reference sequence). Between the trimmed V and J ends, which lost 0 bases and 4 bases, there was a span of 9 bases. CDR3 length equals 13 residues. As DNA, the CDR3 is TGTGCCTGGAGTGTCCGGGGCGTCTATGGCTACACCTTC. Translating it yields CAWSVRGVYGYTF.

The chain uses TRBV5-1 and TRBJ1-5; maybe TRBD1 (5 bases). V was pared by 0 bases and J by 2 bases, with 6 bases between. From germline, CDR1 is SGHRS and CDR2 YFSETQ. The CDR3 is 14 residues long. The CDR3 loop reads CASSLVGGNQPQHF. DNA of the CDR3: TGCGCCAGCAGCTTGGTAGGGGGCAATCAGCCCCAGCATTTT.

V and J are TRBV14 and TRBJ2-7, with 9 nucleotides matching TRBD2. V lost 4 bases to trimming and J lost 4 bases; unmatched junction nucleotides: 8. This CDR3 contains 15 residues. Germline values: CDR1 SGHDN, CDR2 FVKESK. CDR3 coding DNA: TGTGCCAGCAGCCTATATCTAGCGGGAAAGTACGAGCAGTACTTC. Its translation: CASSLYLAGKYEQYF.

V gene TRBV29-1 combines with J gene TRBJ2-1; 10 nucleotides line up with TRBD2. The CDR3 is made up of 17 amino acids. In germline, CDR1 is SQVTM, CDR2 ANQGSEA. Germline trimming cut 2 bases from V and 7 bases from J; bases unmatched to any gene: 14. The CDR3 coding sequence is TGCAGCGTTGAAAGGCTCCAGCGGGAGGGCCAAGGGAATGAGCAGTTCTTC. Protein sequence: CSVERLQREGQGNEQFF.

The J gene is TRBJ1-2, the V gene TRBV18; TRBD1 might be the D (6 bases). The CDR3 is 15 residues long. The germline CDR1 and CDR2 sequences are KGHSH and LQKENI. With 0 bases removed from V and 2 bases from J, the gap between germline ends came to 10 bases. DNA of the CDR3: TGTGCCAGCTCACCACCCGGACAGCCGAACTATGGCTACACCTTC. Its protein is CASSPPGQPNYGYTF.

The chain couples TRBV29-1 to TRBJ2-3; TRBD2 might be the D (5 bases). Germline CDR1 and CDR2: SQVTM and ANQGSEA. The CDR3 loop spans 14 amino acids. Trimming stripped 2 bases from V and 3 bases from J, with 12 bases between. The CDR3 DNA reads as TGCAGCGTTGAAACGGGTCGAGGGACAGATACGCAGTATTTT. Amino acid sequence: CSVETGRGTDTQYF.

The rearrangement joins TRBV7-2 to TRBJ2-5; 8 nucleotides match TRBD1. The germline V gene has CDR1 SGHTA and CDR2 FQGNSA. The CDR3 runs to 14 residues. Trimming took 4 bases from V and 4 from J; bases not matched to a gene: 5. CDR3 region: CASSSGTGGETQYF. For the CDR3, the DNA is TGTGCCAGCAGCTCCGGGACAGGAGGAGAGACCCAGTACTTC.

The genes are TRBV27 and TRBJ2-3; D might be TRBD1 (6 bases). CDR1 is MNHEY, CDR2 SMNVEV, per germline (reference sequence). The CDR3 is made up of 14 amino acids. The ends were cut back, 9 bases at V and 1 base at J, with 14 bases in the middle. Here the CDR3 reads CASSLGARTDTQYF. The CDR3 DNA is TGTGCCAGTTCCTTGGGGGCCCGCACAGATACGCAGTATTTT.

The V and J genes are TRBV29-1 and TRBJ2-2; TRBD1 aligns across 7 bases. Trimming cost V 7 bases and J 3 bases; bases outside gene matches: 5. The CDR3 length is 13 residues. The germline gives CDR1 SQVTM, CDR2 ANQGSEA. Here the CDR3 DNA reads TGCAGCGCACAGGGGTGGGACACCGGGGAGCTGTTTTTT. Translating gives CSAQGWDTGELFF.

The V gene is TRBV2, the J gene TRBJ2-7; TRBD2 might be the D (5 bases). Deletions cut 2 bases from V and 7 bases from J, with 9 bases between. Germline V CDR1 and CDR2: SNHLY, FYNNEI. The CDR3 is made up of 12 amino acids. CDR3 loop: CASSEPPGEQYF. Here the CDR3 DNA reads TGTGCCAGCAGTGAACCACCGGGGGAGCAGTACTTC. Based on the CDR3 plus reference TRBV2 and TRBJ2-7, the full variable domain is EPEVTQTPSHQVTQMGQEVILRCVPISNHLYFYWYRQILGQKVEFLVSFYNNEISEKSEIFDDQFSVERPDGSNFTLKIRSTKLEDSAMYFCASSEPPGEQYFGPGTRLTVT.

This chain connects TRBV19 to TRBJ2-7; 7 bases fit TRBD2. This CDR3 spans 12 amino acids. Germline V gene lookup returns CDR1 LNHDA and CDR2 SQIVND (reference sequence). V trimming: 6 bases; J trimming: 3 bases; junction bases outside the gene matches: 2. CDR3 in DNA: TGTGCCAGTAGCGGGAGGAGCTACGAGCAGTACTTC. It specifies CASSGRSYEQYF.

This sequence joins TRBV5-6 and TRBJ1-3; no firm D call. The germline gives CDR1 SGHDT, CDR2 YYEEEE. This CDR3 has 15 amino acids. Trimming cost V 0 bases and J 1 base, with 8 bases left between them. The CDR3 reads CASSLGGLSGNTIYF. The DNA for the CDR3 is TGTGCCAGCAGCTTGGGGGGTCTTTCTGGAAACACCATATATTTT.

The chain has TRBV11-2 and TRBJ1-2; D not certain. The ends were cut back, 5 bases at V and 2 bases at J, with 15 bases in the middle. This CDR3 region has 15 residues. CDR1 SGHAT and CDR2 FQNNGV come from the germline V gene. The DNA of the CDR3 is TGTGCCAGCAGCCGGTCGGAGGTCGGAAACTATGGCTACACCTTC. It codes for CASSRSEVGNYGYTF.

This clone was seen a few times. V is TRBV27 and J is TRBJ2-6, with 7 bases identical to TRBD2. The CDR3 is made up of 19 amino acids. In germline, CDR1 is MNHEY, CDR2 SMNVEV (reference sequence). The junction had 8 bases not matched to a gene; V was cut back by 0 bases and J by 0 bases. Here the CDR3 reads CASSLSFQGRVSGANVLTF. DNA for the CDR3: TGTGCCAGCAGTTTATCGTTCCAAGGGAGGGTCTCTGGGGCCAACGTCCTGACTTTC.